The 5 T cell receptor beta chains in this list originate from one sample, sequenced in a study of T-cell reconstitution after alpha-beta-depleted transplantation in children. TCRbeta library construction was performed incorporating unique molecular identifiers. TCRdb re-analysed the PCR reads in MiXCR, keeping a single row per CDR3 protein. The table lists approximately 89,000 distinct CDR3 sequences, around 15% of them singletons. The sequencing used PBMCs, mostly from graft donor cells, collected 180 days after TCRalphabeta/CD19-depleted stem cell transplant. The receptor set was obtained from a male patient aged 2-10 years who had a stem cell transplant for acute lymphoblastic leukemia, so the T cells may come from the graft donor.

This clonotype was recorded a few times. CDR3 nucleotides: TGTGCCAGCAGTAGTGGGGAAGAGACCCAGTACTTC. It codes for CASSSGEETQYF. The J gene is TRBJ2-5, the V gene TRBV11-1, with D uncertain. Germline V gene sequence: CDR1 SGHAT, CDR2 FQDESV (reference sequence). The CDR3 consists of 12 residues. V was pared by 6 bases and J by 3 bases, with 8 bases between.

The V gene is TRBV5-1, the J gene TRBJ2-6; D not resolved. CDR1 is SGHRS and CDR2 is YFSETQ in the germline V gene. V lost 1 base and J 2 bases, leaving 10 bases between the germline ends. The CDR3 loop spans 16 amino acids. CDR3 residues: CASSLPKGPGANVLTF. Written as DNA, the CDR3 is TGCGCCAGCAGCTTGCCCAAGGGTCCTGGGGCCAACGTCCTGACTTTC.

CDR3 coding DNA: TGTGCCAGCAGCCGGGGACTAGCGGGGACTAGCACAGATACGCAGTATTTT. Encoded protein: CASSRGLAGTSTDTQYF. The V and J genes are TRBV7-9 and TRBJ2-3; 13 bases are shared with TRBD2. The CDR3 contains 17 residues. The V segment lost 5 bases and the J segment 0 bases; nucleotides outside the gene matches: 5. Germline values: CDR1 SEHNR, CDR2 FQNEAQ (reference sequence).

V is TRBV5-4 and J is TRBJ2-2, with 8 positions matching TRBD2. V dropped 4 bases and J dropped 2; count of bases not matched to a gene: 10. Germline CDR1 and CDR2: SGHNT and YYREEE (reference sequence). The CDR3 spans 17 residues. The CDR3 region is CASSPAAGGQNTGELFF. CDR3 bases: TGTGCCAGCAGCCCCGCCGCGGGGGGCCAAAACACCGGGGAGCTGTTTTTT.

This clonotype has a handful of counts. CDR3 nucleotide sequence: TGTGCCAGCAGTTTTTACCATGAGCAGTTCTTC. It yields the protein CASSFYHEQFF. This chain uses TRBV12-3 or TRBV12-4 with TRBJ2-1; D unresolved. Trimming stripped 3 bases from V and 8 bases from J, with 5 bases between. The CDR3 spans 11 residues.